The present entry profiles one T cell receptor beta chain with its context. Original processing methods: Estimates of nucleated cell counts were drawn from the amplification of reference gene primers. The table came from immunoSEQ multiplex PCR; TCRdb's copy has only in-frame clones and leaves some out. That table is the source of V, J and clone size, and D and trimming were worked out from the DNA. The data contain roughly 70,000 clones, 80% to 90% of them singletons. The data derive from a study of blood T cell repertoires in COVID-19. In the study overall: Both acute and convalescent COVID-19 samples were obtained from the United States, Italy and Spain. The analysed material was cDNA or gDNA that came from T cells, B-cell-depleted T cells, or PBMCs.

V shed 1 base, J shed 4 bases, and the junction held 4 bases outside the gene matches. In germline, CDR1 is SGHTA, CDR2 FQGNSA. The CDR3 sequence is 16 residues long. Sample: peripheral blood. This receptor was obtained from a man aged 45-65 years with active COVID-19. The chain has TRBV7-2 and TRBJ2-5; 12 bases fit TRBD2. CDR3 residues: CASSLGTSGTLETQYF. CDR3 bases: TGTGCCAGCAGCTTAGGGACTAGCGGGACTTTAGAGACCCAGTACTTC.